The next 10 T cell receptor beta chains were all read from a single sample in a study of TIL therapy for anti-PD-1-resistant metastatic lung cancer. The immunoSEQ assay was v3. The protocol was immunoSEQ multiplex PCR, while the TCRdb copy is restricted to in-frame clones and leaves out a portion. This table holds fewer than 65,000 clones, roughly 77% found once. As for time point: pre-treatment sample, taken before nivolumab and TIL therapy. This sample comprised blood, obtained at baseline. The receptors here all came from a person aged 25 to 85 with non-small cell lung cancer.

This chain links TRBV28 with TRBJ2-7, with 7 nucleotides matching TRBD2. The V gene end was trimmed by 3 bases and the J gene end by 3 bases; junction bases not matched to a gene: 2. The germline CDR1 and CDR2 sequences are MDHEN and SYDVKM. CDR3 length equals 13 residues. CDR3 coding DNA: TGTGCCAGCAGTTTTGGCGGGAGCTACGAGCAGTACTTC. This sequence encodes CASSFGGSYEQYF.

The chain carries TRBV7-8 and TRBJ2-7; perhaps TRBD2 as D (5 bases). V was shortened by 2 bases and J by 2 bases, with 13 bases between the two germline ends. Germline V gene data show CDR1 as SGHVS and CDR2 as FQNEAQ. CDR3 length: 15 residues. This CDR3 is CASSLTIASPYEQYF. The CDR3 DNA follows: TGTGCCAGCAGCTTAACAATTGCTAGCCCCTACGAGCAGTACTTC. Full variable domain (remainder filled in from reference TRBV7-8 and TRBJ2-7): GAGVSQSPRYKVAKRGQDVALRCDPISGHVSLFWYQQALGQGPEFLTYFQNEAQLDKSGLPSDRFFAERPEGSVSTLKIQRTQQEDSAVYLCASSLTIASPYEQYFGPGTRLTVT.

The V and J genes are TRBV5-1 and TRBJ2-7; 7 positions agree with TRBD1. V shed 1 base and J 4 bases; nucleotides not matched to a gene: 2. Per the germline V gene, CDR1 is SGHRS and CDR2 is YFSETQ. There are 13 residues in the CDR3. For the CDR3, the DNA is TGCGCCAGCAGCTTGACAGGGGTGTACGAGCAGTACTTC. This translates into CASSLTGVYEQYF.

The DNA for the CDR3 is TGTGCCAGCAGCCCCCCCGGGGGGACAGGCGTCGGGCAGCCCCAGCATTTT. Its translation is CASSPPGGTGVGQPQHF. This chain uses TRBV16 with TRBJ1-5, with 8 bases lining up with TRBD1. CDR1 and CDR2 (germline): KGHSY, FQNENV. The CDR3 contains 17 residues. V dropped 4 bases and J dropped 7; count of bases not matched to a gene: 15.

The V call is TRBV18, the J call TRBJ1-4; 8 bases fit TRBD1. The J segment lost 11 bases and the V segment lost 1 base, leaving 9 bases of the junction unmatched. CDR1 KGHSH and CDR2 LQKENI come from the germline V gene. The CDR3 has 15 residues. DNA of the CDR3: TGTGCCAGCTCACCACAAGAGACAGGGGCGGGTAAACTGTTTTTT. It translates to CASSPQETGAGKLFF.

The genes are TRBV6-1 and TRBJ1-5; D gene ambiguous. Per the germline V gene, CDR1 is MNHNS and CDR2 is SASEGT. This CDR3 is 15 amino acids long. V was trimmed by 2 bases and J by 0 bases, leaving 8 bases between them. CDR3 residues: CASSESVLSNQPQHF. As DNA, the CDR3 is TGTGCCAGCAGTGAATCAGTCCTTAGCAATCAGCCCCAGCATTTT.

CDR3 sequence: CASSIGRGRFGNQPQHF. The CDR3 coding sequence is TGTGCCAGTAGTATAGGGAGGGGGAGGTTCGGCAATCAGCCCCAGCATTTT. The chain has TRBV19 and TRBJ1-5; perhaps TRBD1 as D (6 bases). Trimming cost V 1 base and J 2 bases, with 15 bases left between them. The V gene's germline CDR1 is LNHDA and CDR2 SQIVND (reference sequence). There are 17 residues in the CDR3.

V and J are TRBV4-3 and TRBJ2-1; TRBD1 agrees at 7 bases. The V gene end was trimmed by 1 base and the J gene end by 15 bases; junction bases not matched to a gene: 9. CDR3 length: 13 amino acids. Germline V gene lookup returns CDR1 LGHNA and CDR2 YSLEER. The CDR3 here is CASSQGAQGERFF. CDR3 nucleotides: TGCGCCAGCAGCCAAGGCGCTCAGGGGGAGAGGTTCTTC.

V gene TRBV4-2 combines with J gene TRBJ1-1; D is undetermined. CDR3 length: 13 residues. Per germline, CDR1 LGHNA and CDR2 YNFKEQ. V lost 6 bases and J lost 1, with 9 bases in between. CDR3 sequence: CASSLSQNTEAFF. CDR3 DNA: TGTGCCAGCAGTTTATCCCAGAACACTGAAGCTTTCTTT.

The chain is built from TRBV30 and TRBJ1-6, with a weak D call TRBD1 (6 bases). Germline V gene lookup returns CDR1 GTSNPN and CDR2 SVGIG (reference sequence). This CDR3 region has 15 residues. The ends were cut back, 4 bases at V and 4 bases at J, with 14 bases in the middle. The CDR3 reads CAWTGGLGYNSPLHF. Written as DNA, the CDR3 is TGTGCCTGGACGGGGGGGCTCGGTTATAATTCACCCCTCCACTTT.